The clone carrying this TCR beta chain appeared once. Germline CDR1 and CDR2: ENHRY and SYGVKD. This CDR3 region has 14 residues. The germline V and J ends were trimmed by 7 bases and 0 bases, with 13 bases remaining between them. In the original workflow: Quantification of nucleated cells was approximated via reference gene primer amplification. The table came from immunoSEQ multiplex PCR; TCRdb's copy has only in-frame clones and leaves some out. V and J calls and clone size come straight from that table; D and trimming were deduced from the DNA. The table records more than 10,000 clones, about nine tenths of them present only once. This entry comes from a study of blood T cell repertoires in COVID-19. Study overall: Acute and convalescent COVID-19 specimens originated in the United States, Italy and Spain. The cDNA or gDNA used as material had been derived from T cells, B-cell-depleted T cells, or PBMCs.

This receptor was obtained from a human donor in a cohort sampled during active COVID-19. The sample was peripheral blood. The chain is built from TRBV10-3 and TRBJ2-7; D gene uncertain. For the CDR3, the DNA is TGTGCCATCATACAGCCCTACCTCTCCTACGAGCAGTACTTC. It codes for CAIIQPYLSYEQYF.